The 8 T cell receptor beta chains listed next were all sequenced from one sample in a study of PD-1 blockade in mismatch repair-deficient tumors. Profiled with immunoSEQ multiplex PCR; TCRdb holds only in-frame clones, not every one. Of some 130,000 clones listed, approximately 91% were seen once; the top ten hold approximately 12%. The sequences come from peripheral blood, collected almost 74 weeks after starting pembrolizumab. The receptor set was obtained from an adult with mismatch repair-deficient cancer.

The chain recombines TRBV15 with TRBJ2-1; D is unresolved. Germline V gives CDR1 LNHNV, CDR2 YYDKDF (reference sequence). V lost 0 bases to trimming and J lost 0 bases, with 6 bases between them. CDR3 length: 15 residues. As DNA, the CDR3 is TGTGCCACCAGCAGAGACAGGAGCTCCTACAATGAGCAGTTCTTC. The encoded protein is CATSRDRSSYNEQFF.

The chain joins TRBV27 to TRBJ2-1; possible D gene TRBD2, 7 bases. This CDR3 is 15 amino acids long. CDR1 and CDR2 from the germline V gene are MNHEY and SMNVEV (reference sequence). Between the trimmed V and J ends, which lost 5 bases and 8 bases, there was a span of 19 bases. This CDR3 reads CASSLTRRGAYEQFF. The DNA of the CDR3 is TGTGCCAGCAGTCTCACCCGCCGGGGGGCCTATGAGCAGTTCTTC.

The chain combines TRBV4-2 with TRBJ2-7; D remains ambiguous. CDR3 length: 16 amino acids. CDR1 LGHNA and CDR2 YNFKEQ come from the germline V gene. Trimming left V 1 base short and J 0 bases short, with 13 bases between. DNA of the CDR3: TGTGCCAGCAGCCAAGTCTTAGGAGTGAGCTCCTACGAGCAGTACTTC. It codes for CASSQVLGVSSYEQYF.

The gene calls are TRBV21-1 and TRBJ2-1; TRBD2 was called by the table and not checked on the DNA. TRBV21-1 is classified as a pseudogene. The CDR3 spans 15 residues. The CDR3 loop is CASSKRSLAYNEQFF. CDR3 bases: TGTGCCAGCAGCAAAAGGTCCCTAGCTTACAATGAGCAGTTCTTC.

This chain joins TRBV7-2 and TRBJ2-3; possibly TRBD2 for D (6 bases). This CDR3 region has 15 residues. Germline V CDR1 and CDR2: SGHTA, FQGNSA. The ends were cut back, 3 bases at V and 0 bases at J, with 10 bases in the middle. The CDR3 here is CASSFLALSTDTQYF. The CDR3 nucleotides are TGTGCCAGCAGCTTCCTAGCGCTTAGCACAGATACGCAGTATTTT.

CDR3 sequence reads: CASSETGGNTEAFF. The CDR3 nucleotides are TGTGCCAGCAGCGAGACAGGGGGGAACACTGAAGCTTTCTTT. This chain links TRBV5-4 with TRBJ1-1, with 9 bases aligning to TRBD1. V lost 4 bases and J lost 1; bases outside the gene matches: 2. Looked up from germline, CDR1 is SGHNT and CDR2 is YYREEE (reference sequence). CDR3 length: 14 amino acids.

This clone was observed a single time. This chain connects TRBV5-1 to TRBJ2-7; 8 nucleotides match TRBD2. Germline loops: CDR1 SGHRS, CDR2 YFSETQ. The ends lost 6 bases at V and 3 bases at J; junction bases unmatched: 8. The CDR3 has 14 residues. In DNA form, the CDR3 reads TGCGCCAGCACCTTTAGCGGGGCCAACTACGAGCAGTACTTC. This encodes CASTFSGANYEQYF.

The chain employs TRBV19 and TRBJ2-1; tentative D call: TRBD2 (5 bases). The CDR3 spans 14 residues. Per the germline V gene, CDR1 is LNHDA and CDR2 is SQIVND (reference sequence). Trimming stripped 3 bases from V and 4 bases from J, with 10 bases between. In nucleotides, the CDR3 is TGTGCCAGTAGTATGCTAGCTAATTACAATGAGCAGTTCTTC. The encoded protein is CASSMLANYNEQFF.